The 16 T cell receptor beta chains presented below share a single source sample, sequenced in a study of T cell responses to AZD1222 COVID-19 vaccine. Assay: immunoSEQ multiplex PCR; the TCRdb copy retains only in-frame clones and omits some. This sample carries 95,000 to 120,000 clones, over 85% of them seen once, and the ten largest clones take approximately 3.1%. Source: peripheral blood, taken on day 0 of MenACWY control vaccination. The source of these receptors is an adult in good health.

CDR3 nucleotides: TGCGCCAGCAGCCTACAGACTAGCGGGGGGGCCCAATCCTACGAGCAGTACTTC. The encoded protein is CASSLQTSGGAQSYEQYF. V gene TRBV4-1 combines with J gene TRBJ2-7, with 14 bases that match TRBD2. Trimming at V came to 4 bases and at J to 1 base, leaving 9 bases not matched to a gene. Germline CDR1 reads MGHRA; CDR2 reads YSYEKL. The CDR3 loop spans 18 amino acids.

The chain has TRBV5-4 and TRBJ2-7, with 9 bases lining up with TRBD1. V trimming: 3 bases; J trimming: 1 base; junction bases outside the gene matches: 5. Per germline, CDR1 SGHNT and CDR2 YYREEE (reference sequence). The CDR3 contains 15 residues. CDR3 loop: CASSSRQGGSYEQYF. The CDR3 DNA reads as TGTGCCAGCAGCTCAAGACAGGGGGGATCCTACGAGCAGTACTTC.

CDR3 protein: CASSDYLSYGYTF. In nucleotides, the CDR3 is TGTGCCAGCAGCGATTATCTGAGCTATGGCTACACCTTC. This sequence joins TRBV3-1 (or the pseudogene TRBV3-2) and TRBJ1-2; no reliable D call. This CDR3 is 13 amino acids long. Looked up from germline, CDR1 is LGHDT and CDR2 is YNNKEL (reference sequence). Trimming removed 5 bases from V and 4 bases from J, with 11 bases in between.

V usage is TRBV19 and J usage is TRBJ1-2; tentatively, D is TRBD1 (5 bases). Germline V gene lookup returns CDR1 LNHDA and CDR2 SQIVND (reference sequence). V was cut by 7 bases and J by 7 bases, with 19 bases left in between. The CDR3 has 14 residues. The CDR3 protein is CASTERRGRAGYTF. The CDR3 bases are TGTGCCAGTACTGAACGACGGGGGAGGGCTGGCTACACCTTC.

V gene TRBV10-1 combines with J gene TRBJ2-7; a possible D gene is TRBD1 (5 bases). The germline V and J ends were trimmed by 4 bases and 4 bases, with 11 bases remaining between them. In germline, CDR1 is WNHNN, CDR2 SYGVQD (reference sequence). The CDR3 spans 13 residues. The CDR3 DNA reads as TGCGCCAGCAGTGTGGGGCAGGAGTACGAGCAGTACTTC. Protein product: CASSVGQEYEQYF.

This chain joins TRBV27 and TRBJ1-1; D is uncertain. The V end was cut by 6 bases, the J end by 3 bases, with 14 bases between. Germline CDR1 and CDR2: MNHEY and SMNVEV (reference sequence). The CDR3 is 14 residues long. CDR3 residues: CASSLVRGDTEAFF. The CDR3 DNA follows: TGTGCCAGCAGCCTCGTCCGGGGAGACACTGAAGCTTTCTTT.

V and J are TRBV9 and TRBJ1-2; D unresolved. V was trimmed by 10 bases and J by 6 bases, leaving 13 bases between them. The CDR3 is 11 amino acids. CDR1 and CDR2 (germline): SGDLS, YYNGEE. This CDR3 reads CASQRWDGYTF. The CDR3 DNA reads TGTGCCTCCCAGAGATGGGATGGCTACACCTTC.

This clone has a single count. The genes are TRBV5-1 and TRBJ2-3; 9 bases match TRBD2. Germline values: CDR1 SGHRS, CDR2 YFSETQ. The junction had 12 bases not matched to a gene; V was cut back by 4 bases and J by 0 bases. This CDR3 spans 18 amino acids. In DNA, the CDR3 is TGCGCCAGCAGCCCGGTCTCCTCTAGCGGGGCTAGCACAGATACGCAGTATTTT. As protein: CASSPVSSSGASTDTQYF.

CDR3 nucleotide sequence: TGTGCCAGCAGTGCCAGTAACAGGTACGAGCAGTACTTC. Residues: CASSASNRYEQYF. The genes are TRBV2 and TRBJ2-7, with D perhaps TRBD1 (5 bases). The CDR3 runs 13 residues. Per germline, CDR1 SNHLY and CDR2 FYNNEI. V dropped 4 bases and J dropped 4 bases, with 11 bases sitting between them.

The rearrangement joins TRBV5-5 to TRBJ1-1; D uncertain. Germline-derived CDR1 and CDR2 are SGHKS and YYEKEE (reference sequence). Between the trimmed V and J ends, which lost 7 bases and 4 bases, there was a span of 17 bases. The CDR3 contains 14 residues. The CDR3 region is CASVNGIRGTEAFF. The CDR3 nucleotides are TGTGCCAGCGTTAACGGTATTCGGGGCACTGAAGCTTTCTTT.

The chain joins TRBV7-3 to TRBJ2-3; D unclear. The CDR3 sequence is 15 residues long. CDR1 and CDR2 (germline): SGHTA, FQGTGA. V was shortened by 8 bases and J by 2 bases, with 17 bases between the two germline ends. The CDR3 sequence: CASAAQNTYTDTQYF. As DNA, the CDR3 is TGTGCCAGCGCGGCTCAGAATACCTACACAGATACGCAGTATTTT.

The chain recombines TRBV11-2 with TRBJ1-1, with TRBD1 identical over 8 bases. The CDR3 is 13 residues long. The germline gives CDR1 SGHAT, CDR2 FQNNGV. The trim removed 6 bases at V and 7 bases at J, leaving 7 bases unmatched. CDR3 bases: TGTGCCAGCAGTTCTGACAGGGGCAATGAAGCTTTCTTT. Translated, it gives CASSSDRGNEAFF.

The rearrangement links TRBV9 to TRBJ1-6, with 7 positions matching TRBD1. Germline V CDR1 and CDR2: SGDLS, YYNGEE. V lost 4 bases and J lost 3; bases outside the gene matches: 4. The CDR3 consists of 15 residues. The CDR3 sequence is CASSPWTGYNSPLHF. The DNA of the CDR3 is TGTGCCAGCAGCCCATGGACAGGCTATAATTCACCCCTCCACTTT.

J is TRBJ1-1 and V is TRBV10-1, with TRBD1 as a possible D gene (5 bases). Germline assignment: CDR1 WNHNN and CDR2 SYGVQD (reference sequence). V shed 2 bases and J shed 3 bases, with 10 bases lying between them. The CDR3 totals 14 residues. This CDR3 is CASSETRGDTEAFF. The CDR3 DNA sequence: TGCGCCAGCAGTGAGACCAGAGGGGACACTGAAGCTTTCTTT.

For the CDR3, the DNA is TGTGCCACCAGTAAGGCCAATCAGCCCCAGCATTTT. Protein product: CATSKANQPQHF. The chain uses TRBV24-1 and TRBJ1-5, with D unclear. Germline V gene sequence: CDR1 KGHDR, CDR2 SFDVKD. This CDR3 has 12 residues. Trimming removed 6 bases from V and 3 bases from J, with 5 bases in between.

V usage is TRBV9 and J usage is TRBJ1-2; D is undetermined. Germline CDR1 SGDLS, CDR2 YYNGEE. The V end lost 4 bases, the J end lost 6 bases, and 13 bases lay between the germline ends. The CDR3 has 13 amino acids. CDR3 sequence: CASSPPIRNGYTF. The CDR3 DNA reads TGTGCCAGCAGCCCCCCGATCCGAAATGGCTACACCTTC. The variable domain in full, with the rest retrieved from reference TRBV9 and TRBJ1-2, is DSGVTQTPKHLITATGQRVTLRCSPRSGDLSVYWYQQSLDQGLQFLIQYYNGEERAKGNILERFSAQQFPDLHSELNLSSLELGDSALYFCASSPPIRNGYTFGSGTRLTVV.